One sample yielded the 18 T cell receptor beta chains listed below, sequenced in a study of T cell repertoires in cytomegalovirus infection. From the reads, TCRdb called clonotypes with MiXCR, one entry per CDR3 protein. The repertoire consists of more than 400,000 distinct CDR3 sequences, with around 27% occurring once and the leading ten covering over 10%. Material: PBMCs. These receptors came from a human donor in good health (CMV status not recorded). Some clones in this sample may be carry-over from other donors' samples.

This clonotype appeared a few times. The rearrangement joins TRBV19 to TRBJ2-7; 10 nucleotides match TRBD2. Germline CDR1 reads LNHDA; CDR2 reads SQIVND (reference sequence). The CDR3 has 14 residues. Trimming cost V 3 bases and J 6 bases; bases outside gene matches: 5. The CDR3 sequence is CASSMLAGAGEQYF. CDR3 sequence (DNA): TGTGCCAGTAGTATGCTAGCGGGAGCTGGCGAGCAGTACTTC.

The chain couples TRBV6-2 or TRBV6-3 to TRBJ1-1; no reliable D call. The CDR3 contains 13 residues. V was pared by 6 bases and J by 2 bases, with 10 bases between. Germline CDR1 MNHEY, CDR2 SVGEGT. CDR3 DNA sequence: TGTGCCAGCAGACCTGAGGGAAACACTGAAGCTTTCTTT. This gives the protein CASRPEGNTEAFF.

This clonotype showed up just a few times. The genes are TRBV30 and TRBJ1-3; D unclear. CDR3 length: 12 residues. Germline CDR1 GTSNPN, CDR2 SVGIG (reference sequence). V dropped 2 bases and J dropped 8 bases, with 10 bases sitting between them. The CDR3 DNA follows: TGTGCCTGGAGTTTCAGTGGTGACACCATATATTTT. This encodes CAWSFSGDTIYF.

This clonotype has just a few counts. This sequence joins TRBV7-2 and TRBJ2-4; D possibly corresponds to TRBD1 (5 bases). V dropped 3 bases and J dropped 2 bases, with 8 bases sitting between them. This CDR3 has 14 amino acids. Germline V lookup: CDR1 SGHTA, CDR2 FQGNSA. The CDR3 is CASSLAGTKNIQYF. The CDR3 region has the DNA TGTGCCAGCAGCTTGGCAGGGACCAAAAACATTCAGTACTTC.

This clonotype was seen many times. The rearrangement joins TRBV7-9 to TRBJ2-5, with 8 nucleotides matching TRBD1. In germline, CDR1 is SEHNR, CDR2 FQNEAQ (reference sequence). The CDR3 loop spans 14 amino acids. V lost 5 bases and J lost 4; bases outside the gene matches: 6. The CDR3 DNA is TGTGCCAGCAGCCCTCGGACAGGGTTAGAGACCCAGTACTTC. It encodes CASSPRTGLETQYF.

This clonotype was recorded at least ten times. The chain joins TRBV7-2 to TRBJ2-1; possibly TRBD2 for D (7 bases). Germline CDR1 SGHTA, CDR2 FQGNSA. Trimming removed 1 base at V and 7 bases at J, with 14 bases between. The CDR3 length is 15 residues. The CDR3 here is CASSLEAGARNEQFF. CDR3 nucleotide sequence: TGTGCCAGCAGCTTAGAGGCGGGGGCTCGAAATGAGCAGTTCTTC.

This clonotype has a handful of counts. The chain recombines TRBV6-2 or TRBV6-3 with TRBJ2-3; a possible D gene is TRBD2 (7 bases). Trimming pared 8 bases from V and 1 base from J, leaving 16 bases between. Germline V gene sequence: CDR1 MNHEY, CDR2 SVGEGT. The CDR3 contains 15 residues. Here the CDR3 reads CASVAAGGRTDTQYF. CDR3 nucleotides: TGTGCCAGCGTGGCGGCCGGGGGGCGCACAGATACGCAGTATTTT.

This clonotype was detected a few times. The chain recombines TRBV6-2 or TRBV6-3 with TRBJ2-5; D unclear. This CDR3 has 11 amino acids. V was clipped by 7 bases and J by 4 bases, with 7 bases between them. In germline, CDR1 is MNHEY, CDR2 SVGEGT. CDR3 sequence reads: CASTLRETQYF. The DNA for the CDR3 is TGTGCCAGCACCCTCCGAGAGACCCAGTACTTC.

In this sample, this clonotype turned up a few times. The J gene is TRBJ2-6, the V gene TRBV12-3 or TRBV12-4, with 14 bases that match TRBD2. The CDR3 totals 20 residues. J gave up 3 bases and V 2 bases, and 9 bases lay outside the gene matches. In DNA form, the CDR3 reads TGTGCCAGCAGTTTAACCCCGGGACTAGCGGGAGTAGGTGGGGCCAACGTCCTGACTTTC. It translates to CASSLTPGLAGVGGANVLTF.

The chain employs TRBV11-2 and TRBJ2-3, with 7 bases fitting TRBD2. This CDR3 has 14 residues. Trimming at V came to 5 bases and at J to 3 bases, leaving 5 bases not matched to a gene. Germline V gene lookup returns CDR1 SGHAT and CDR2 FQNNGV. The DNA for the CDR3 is TGTGCCAGCAGCCCGGACGGGGGGACAGATACGCAGTATTTT. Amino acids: CASSPDGGTDTQYF.

The CDR3 nucleotides read TGCGCCAGCAGTATGACAGGCGCTCTCCCTTTCTACGAGCAGTACGTC. This encodes CASSMTGALPFYEQYV. This chain uses TRBV10-2 with TRBJ2-7; a possible D gene is TRBD1 (6 bases). V was shortened by 5 bases and J by 3 bases, with 20 bases between the two germline ends. This CDR3 has 16 amino acids. Germline CDR1 and CDR2: WSHSY and SAAADI.

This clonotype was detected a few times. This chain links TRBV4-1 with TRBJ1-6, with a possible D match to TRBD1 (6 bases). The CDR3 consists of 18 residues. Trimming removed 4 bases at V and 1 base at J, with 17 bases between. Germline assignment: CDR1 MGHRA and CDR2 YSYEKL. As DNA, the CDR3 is TGCGCCAGCAGCCCCCGGGGGGGGGCTCTGTCCTATAATTCACCCCTCCACTTT. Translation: CASSPRGGALSYNSPLHF.

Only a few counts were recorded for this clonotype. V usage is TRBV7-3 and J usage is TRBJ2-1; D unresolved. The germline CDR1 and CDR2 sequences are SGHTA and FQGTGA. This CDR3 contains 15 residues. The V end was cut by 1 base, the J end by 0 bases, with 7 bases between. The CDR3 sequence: CASSLSAFSYNEQFF. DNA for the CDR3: TGTGCCAGCAGCTTAAGCGCATTCTCCTACAATGAGCAGTTCTTC.

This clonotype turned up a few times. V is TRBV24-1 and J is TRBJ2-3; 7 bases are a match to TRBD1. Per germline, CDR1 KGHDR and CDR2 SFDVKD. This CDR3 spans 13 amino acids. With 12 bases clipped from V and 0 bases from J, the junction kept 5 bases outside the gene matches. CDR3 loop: CAVEGASTDTQYF. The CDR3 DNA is TGTGCCGTCGAGGGGGCTAGCACAGATACGCAGTATTTT.

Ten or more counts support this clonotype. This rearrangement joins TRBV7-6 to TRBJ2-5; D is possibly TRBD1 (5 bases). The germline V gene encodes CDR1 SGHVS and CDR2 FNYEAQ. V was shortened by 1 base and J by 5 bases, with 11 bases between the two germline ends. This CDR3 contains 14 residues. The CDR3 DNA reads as TGTGCCAGCAGCTTAGGTGAAGGGGTGGAGACCCAGTACTTC. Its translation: CASSLGEGVETQYF. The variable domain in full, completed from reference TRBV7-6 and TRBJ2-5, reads GAGVSQSPRYKVTKRGQDVALRCDPISGHVSLYWYRQALGQGPEFLTYFNYEAQQDKSGLPNDRFSAERPEGSISTLTIQRTEQRDSAMYRCASSLGEGVETQYFGPGTRLLVL.

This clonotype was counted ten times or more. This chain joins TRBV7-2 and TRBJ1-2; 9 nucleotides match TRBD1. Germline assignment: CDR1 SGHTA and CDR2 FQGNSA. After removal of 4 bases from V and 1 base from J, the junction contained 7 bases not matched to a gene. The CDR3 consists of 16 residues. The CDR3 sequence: CASSSDRGGHNYGYTF. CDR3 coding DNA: TGTGCCAGCAGCTCCGACAGGGGGGGACATAACTATGGCTACACCTTC.

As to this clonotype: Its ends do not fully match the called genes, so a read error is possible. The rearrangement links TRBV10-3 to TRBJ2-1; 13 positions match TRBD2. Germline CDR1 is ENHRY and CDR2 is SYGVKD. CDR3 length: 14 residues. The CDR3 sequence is CAIRGTSGNNEQLF. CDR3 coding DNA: TGTGCCATCAGAGGGACTAGCGGGAACAATGAGCAGCTCTTC.

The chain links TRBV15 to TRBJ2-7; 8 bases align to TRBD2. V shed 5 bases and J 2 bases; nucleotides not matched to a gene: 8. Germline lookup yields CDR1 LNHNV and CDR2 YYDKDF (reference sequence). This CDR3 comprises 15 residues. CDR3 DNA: TGTGCCACCAGCTACCAAGCGGGAGCCACCTACGAGCAGTACTTC. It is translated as CATSYQAGATYEQYF.